This T cell receptor beta chain was obtained from a study of breast tumors, draining lymph nodes, adjacent tissues. In this sample, this clonotype turned up many times. The antigen remains undetermined. The CDR3 sequence is 12 residues long. Germline CDR1 is SGHTA and CDR2 is FQGTGA. Trimming left V 6 bases short and J 6 bases short, with 9 bases between. The study's findings and limits: Compared with basal-like, luminal-like tumors shared significantly more repertoire with nontumor tissue. Data fit most tumor T cells coming from lymph node, expanding in tumor. Tumors had less TCR diversity than lymph nodes, more than nontumor tissue. The lymph node origin of tumor T cells was framed as consistent with a hypothesis, not demonstrated.

Samples came from axillary lymph nodes draining the breast cancer. TCRdb re-called the multiplex PCR reads with MiXCR, one entry per CDR3 protein. Here the sample spans 200,000 to 250,000 distinct CDR3 sequences, less than 40% being singletons. Sample: axillary lymph node tissue. The V call is TRBV7-3, the J call TRBJ2-1; no clear D. This TCR came from a female donor with breast cancer. Some clones in this sample may be carry-over from other donors' samples. CDR3 residues: CASSSDLNEQFF. CDR3 coding DNA: TGTGCCAGCAGTTCGGACCTCAATGAGCAGTTCTTC. Looking up the rest from reference TRBV7-3 and TRBJ2-1 gives the full variable domain: GAGVSQTPSNKVTEKGKYVELRCDPISGHTALYWYRQSLGQGPEFLIYFQGTGAADDSGLPNDRFFAVRPEGSVSTLKIQRTERGDSAVYLCASSSDLNEQFFGPGTRLTVL.